These T cell receptor beta chains were read from a single sample in a study of T cell repertoires in cytomegalovirus infection. TCRdb ran MiXCR on the reads and lists one entry per CDR3 protein. This table holds about 770,000 distinct CDR3 sequences, 25% to 30% found once. These receptors' antigens are unknown. The sequences come from cultured CD8+ T cells from PBMCs, collected from culture after CMV antigen stimulation. These receptor sequences come from a human donor in good health (CMV status not recorded). Some clones in this sample may be carry-over from other donors' samples. Each CDR3 is given with its conserved first and last residue. D genes are given only for firm matches. Clone size is stated in some rows and not others, as once, few, many or a class when expanded.

TRBV7-2	TRBJ1-2	many	-	TGTGCCAGCAGCTTAGGCTGGGCTGGCTACACCTTC	CASSLGWAGYTF
TRBV12-3/TRBV12-4	TRBJ1-6	-	TRBD1	TGTGCCAGCAGATCCGACAGGGACCGGGCTTCCTATAATTCACCCCTCCACTTT	CASRSDRDRASYNSPLHF
TRBV6-2/TRBV6-3	TRBJ1-2	few	-	TGTGCCAGCAGCCCCCAGGGCCGGGGAGACTATGGCTACACCTTC	CASSPQGRGDYGYTF
TRBV12-3/TRBV12-4	TRBJ1-5	many	-	TGTGCCAGCAGTTTGGGGGTATATAGCAATCAGCCCCAGCATTTT	CASSLGVYSNQPQHF
TRBV19	TRBJ1-2	few	-	TGTGCCAGTAGTGCGTGGGGGCCGACGGGCTACACCTTC	CASSAWGPTGYTF
TRBV4-1	TRBJ2-5	-	TRBD2	TGCGCCAGCAGCCAAGAACGGCGCGGGGGAGTCGTAGGAGAGACCCAGTACTTC	CASSQERRGGVVGETQYF
TRBV28	TRBJ1-4	few	-	TGTGCCAGCAGTTTAACCCCACGTGCAACTAATGAAAAACTGTTTTTT	CASSLTPRATNEKLFF
TRBV7-6	TRBJ2-5	-	-	TGTGCCAGCAGCTCGGGACTGAGGGGGGAGACCCAGTACTTC	CASSSGLRGETQYF
TRBV7-6	TRBJ1-5	many	-	TGTGCCAGCAGCTTATCCGAAAATCAGCCCCAGCATTTT	CASSLSENQPQHF
TRBV7-6	TRBJ2-4	few	-	TGTGCCAGCAGCTCGGGGGAAGCCATTCAGTACTTC	CASSSGEAIQYF
TRBV4-3	TRBJ2-3	-	-	TGCGCCAGCAGCTGGGAACTTTCCACAGATACGCAGTATTTT	CASSWELSTDTQYF
TRBV4-2	TRBJ2-7	-	-	TGTGCCAGCAGCCAATCCGAAAGGTGGGAGCAGTACTTC	CASSQSERWEQYF
TRBV4-1	TRBJ1-5	-	-	TGCGCCAGCAGCCAAGAAAAAAGTCAGCCCCAGCATTTT	CASSQEKSQPQHF
TRBV2	TRBJ2-1	-	TRBD2	TGTGCCAGCAGTGAAGCCACTAGCGGGGGGGGCAATGAGCAGTTCTTC	CASSEATSGGGNEQFF
TRBV7-2	TRBJ2-5	many	TRBD1	TGTGCCAGCAGCTTACCAGGACAGGGTATCGTAGGGACCCAGTACTTC	CASSLPGQGIVGTQYF
TRBV2	TRBJ1-6	-	-	TGTGCCAGCAGTGAGGGGGGGGGTGCACCCCTCCACTTT	CASSEGGGAPLHF
TRBV12-3/TRBV12-4	TRBJ1-6	-	-	TGTGCCAGCAGTTTCGGACAGAGTGGTTCACCCCTCCACTTT	CASSFGQSGSPLHF
TRBV9	TRBJ2-3	-	-	TGTGCCAGCAGCCCTAGTGAGCAGTATTTT	CASSPSEQYF
TRBV7-6	TRBJ2-6	few	-	TGTGCCAGCAGCCCCTTCCCGGGGGCCAACGTCCTGACTTTC	CASSPFPGANVLTF
TRBV5-5	TRBJ1-1	-	-	TGTGCCAGCAGCCCGAACATGGGGCGGGACACTGAAGCTTTCTTT	CASSPNMGRDTEAFF
TRBV12-3/TRBV12-4	TRBJ1-3	-	-	TGTGCCAGCAGTTTACGGCAGGGGTTTAGGCTTTACTCTGGAAACACCATATATTTT	CASSLRQGFRLYSGNTIYF
TRBV6-5	TRBJ2-1	few	TRBD1	TGTGCCAGCAGTTATGGGACAGGGACCTACAATGAGCAGTTCTTC	CASSYGTGTYNEQFF
TRBV4-3	TRBJ2-5	-	TRBD1	TGCGCCAGCAGCCAAACTTTGAGGGGGCCGGAGACCCAGTACTTC	CASSQTLRGPETQYF